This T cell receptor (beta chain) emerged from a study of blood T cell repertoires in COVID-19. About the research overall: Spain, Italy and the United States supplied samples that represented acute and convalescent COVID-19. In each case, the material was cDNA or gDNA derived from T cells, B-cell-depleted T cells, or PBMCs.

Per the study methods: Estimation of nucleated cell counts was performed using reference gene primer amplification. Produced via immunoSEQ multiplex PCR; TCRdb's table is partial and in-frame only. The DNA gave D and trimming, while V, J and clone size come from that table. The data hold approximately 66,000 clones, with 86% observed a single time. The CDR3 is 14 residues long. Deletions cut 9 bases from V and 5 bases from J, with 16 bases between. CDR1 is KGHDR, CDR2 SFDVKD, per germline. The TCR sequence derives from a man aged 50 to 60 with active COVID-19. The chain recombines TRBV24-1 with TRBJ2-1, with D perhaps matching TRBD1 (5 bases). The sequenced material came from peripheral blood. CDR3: CATQQGAENNEQFF. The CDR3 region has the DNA TGTGCCACCCAGCAAGGGGCCGAAAACAATGAGCAGTTCTTC.